A selection of T cell receptor beta chains follows, all from one sample in a study of shared T cell receptors in the human thymus. TCRdb's copy holds only in-frame clones and misses some; the assay was immunoSEQ multiplex PCR. The table shows 500,000 to 550,000 clones, with 75% to 80% occurring only once. These sequences were also reported in another study, on human thymus T cells.

Sequencing used thymocytes. The receptors derive from a boy less than two years old with a congenital heart defect. Each CDR3 is given with its conserved first and last residue. Each record gives: D gene, clone size, J gene, V gene, CDR3 protein, CDR3 DNA. The D gene is left open where the match is weak. Size values are once, few and many counts, or a class for expanded clones, and some rows have none.

d_call: -
clone_size: few
j_call: TRBJ1-2
v_call: TRBV10-2
cdr3_aa: CASRTGSGYTF
cdr3_nt: TGCGCCAGCAGGACAGGATCTGGCTACACCTTC

d_call: TRBD1
clone_size: -
j_call: TRBJ1-5
v_call: TRBV28
cdr3_aa: CASRPGTGGSNQPQHF
cdr3_nt: TGTGCCAGCAGACCCGGGACAGGCGGGAGCAATCAGCCCCAGCATTTT

d_call: -
clone_size: few
j_call: TRBJ2-2
v_call: TRBV4-1
cdr3_aa: CASSQERQPGNTGELFF
cdr3_nt: TGCGCCAGCAGCCAAGAGAGGCAGCCCGGGAACACCGGGGAGCTGTTTTTT

d_call: TRBD2
clone_size: -
j_call: TRBJ2-4
v_call: TRBV30
cdr3_aa: CAWGVRAGGGVAKNIQYF
cdr3_nt: TGTGCCTGGGGTGTGCGAGCGGGAGGAGGGGTAGCCAAAAACATTCAGTACTTC

d_call: TRBD2
clone_size: -
j_call: TRBJ2-7
v_call: TRBV30
cdr3_aa: CAWAGTELAGWAYEQYF
cdr3_nt: TGTGCCTGGGCCGGGACCGAACTAGCGGGCTGGGCCTACGAGCAGTACTTC

d_call: -
clone_size: -
j_call: TRBJ1-1
v_call: TRBV6-5
cdr3_aa: CASSYGGRMNTEAFF
cdr3_nt: TGTGCCAGCAGTTATGGCGGGAGGATGAACACTGAAGCTTTCTTT

d_call: TRBD1
clone_size: -
j_call: TRBJ2-1
v_call: TRBV2
cdr3_aa: CASILTLEGDRGTYNEQFF
cdr3_nt: TGTGCCAGCATTCTAACTCTCGAAGGGGACAGGGGGACCTACAATGAGCAGTTCTTC

d_call: -
clone_size: -
j_call: TRBJ2-5
v_call: TRBV18
cdr3_aa: CASSPPLASQETQYF
cdr3_nt: TGTGCCAGCTCACCACCCCTAGCGAGCCAAGAGACCCAGTACTTC

d_call: -
clone_size: -
j_call: TRBJ1-2
v_call: TRBV12-5
cdr3_aa: CASYGGGGYTF
cdr3_nt: TGTGCTAGTTACGGGGGAGGGGGCTACACCTTC

d_call: TRBD1
clone_size: -
j_call: TRBJ1-5
v_call: TRBV5-8
cdr3_aa: CASDPGQSNQPQHF
cdr3_nt: TGTGCCAGCGACCCGGGACAGAGCAATCAGCCCCAGCATTTT

d_call: TRBD2
clone_size: -
j_call: TRBJ2-7
v_call: TRBV15
cdr3_aa: CAASGGRREPPDEQYF
cdr3_nt: TGTGCCGCCAGCGGAGGGAGGCGGGAGCCCCCCGACGAGCAGTACTTC

d_call: TRBD2
clone_size: -
j_call: TRBJ2-3
v_call: TRBV6-1
cdr3_aa: CASGGLATSTDTQYF
cdr3_nt: TGTGCCAGCGGAGGACTAGCGACTAGCACAGATACGCAGTATTTT

d_call: -
clone_size: -
j_call: TRBJ2-5
v_call: TRBV7-7
cdr3_aa: CASSLRPLAGAVAQYF
cdr3_nt: TGTGCCAGCAGCTTACGGCCGTTGGCGGGGGCGGTGGCCCAGTACTTC

d_call: TRBD2
clone_size: -
j_call: TRBJ2-2
v_call: TRBV4-2
cdr3_aa: CASSQGGLAGVPGELFF
cdr3_nt: TGTGCCAGCAGCCAAGGGGGTCTAGCGGGAGTGCCCGGGGAGCTGTTTTTT

d_call: TRBD2
clone_size: once
j_call: TRBJ2-7
v_call: TRBV4-3
cdr3_aa: CASSQETSGDTSYEQYF
cdr3_nt: TGCGCCAGCAGCCAAGAGACTAGCGGGGACACGTCCTACGAGCAGTACTTC

d_call: -
clone_size: -
j_call: TRBJ2-7
v_call: TRBV2
cdr3_aa: CASTPSGVSYEQYF
cdr3_nt: TGTGCCAGCACCCCATCGGGGGTCTCCTACGAGCAGTACTTC

d_call: -
clone_size: once
j_call: TRBJ2-7
v_call: TRBV18
cdr3_aa: CASSPPAGSTYEQYF
cdr3_nt: TGTGCCAGCTCACCACCGGCGGGATCTACCTACGAGCAGTACTTC

d_call: -
clone_size: -
j_call: TRBJ1-5
v_call: TRBV15
cdr3_aa: CATSRVGGDPPSWNQPQHF
cdr3_nt: TGTGCCACCAGCAGAGTTGGCGGCGACCCCCCATCGTGGAATCAGCCCCAGCATTTT

d_call: -
clone_size: -
j_call: TRBJ1-1
v_call: TRBV27
cdr3_aa: CATQGGAVNTEAFF
cdr3_nt: TGTGCCACCCAAGGGGGGGCAGTGAACACTGAAGCTTTCTTT

d_call: -
clone_size: few
j_call: TRBJ2-7
v_call: TRBV28
cdr3_aa: CASSLGRGSYEQYF
cdr3_nt: TGTGCCAGCAGTTTAGGCAGGGGTTCCTACGAGCAGTACTTC

d_call: TRBD1
clone_size: once
j_call: TRBJ1-1
v_call: TRBV19
cdr3_aa: CATKREPGQGYPGTEAFF
cdr3_nt: TGTGCCACTAAAAGGGAACCGGGACAGGGGTACCCTGGCACTGAAGCTTTCTTT

d_call: TRBD2
clone_size: -
j_call: TRBJ2-5
v_call: TRBV5-6
cdr3_aa: CASSLGFGGGRRETQYF
cdr3_nt: TGTGCCAGCAGCTTGGGATTCGGGGGAGGGCGGAGAGAGACCCAGTACTTC

d_call: -
clone_size: -
j_call: TRBJ1-5
v_call: TRBV2
cdr3_aa: CASSGRFGVGNQPQHF
cdr3_nt: TGTGCCAGCAGTGGGAGATTCGGAGTTGGGAATCAGCCCCAGCATTTT

d_call: -
clone_size: -
j_call: TRBJ2-3
v_call: TRBV5-1
cdr3_aa: CASSPKRSPPDTQYF
cdr3_nt: TGCGCCAGCAGCCCAAAGCGGAGCCCCCCAGATACGCAGTATTTT

d_call: -
clone_size: -
j_call: TRBJ1-5
v_call: TRBV28
cdr3_aa: CASSFFPGGRGNQPQHF
cdr3_nt: TGTGCCAGCAGTTTCTTTCCGGGGGGAAGGGGCAATCAGCCCCAGCATTTT

d_call: -
clone_size: -
j_call: TRBJ2-1
v_call: TRBV7-9
cdr3_aa: CASSLFLGAYNEQFF
cdr3_nt: TGTGCCAGCAGCTTATTCCTGGGGGCTTACAATGAGCAGTTCTTC

d_call: TRBD2
clone_size: -
j_call: TRBJ2-7
v_call: TRBV4-3
cdr3_aa: CASSRTGTSGRVSYEQYF
cdr3_nt: TGCGCCAGCAGCCGGACCGGGACTAGCGGGAGGGTCTCCTACGAGCAGTACTTC

d_call: TRBD1
clone_size: -
j_call: TRBJ2-7
v_call: TRBV27
cdr3_aa: CASSSLNLRDRTYEQYF
cdr3_nt: TGTGCCAGCAGTTCCCTAAACCTCCGGGACAGGACCTACGAGCAGTACTTC

d_call: -
clone_size: -
j_call: TRBJ1-2
v_call: TRBV5-1
cdr3_aa: CASSLDGAPPRGAPFYGYTF
cdr3_nt: TGCGCCAGCAGCTTGGATGGCGCCCCCCCCCGGGGGGCACCCTTCTATGGCTACACCTTC

d_call: -
clone_size: -
j_call: TRBJ2-1
v_call: TRBV5-1
cdr3_aa: CASSSGFIDNEQFF
cdr3_nt: TGCGCCAGCAGCTCGGGATTCATCGACAATGAGCAGTTCTTC

d_call: -
clone_size: few
j_call: TRBJ1-5
v_call: TRBV5-4
cdr3_aa: CASSQARDSNQPQHF
cdr3_nt: TGTGCCAGCAGCCAAGCACGGGATAGCAATCAGCCCCAGCATTTT

d_call: TRBD1
clone_size: -
j_call: TRBJ2-7
v_call: TRBV2
cdr3_aa: CASGSGQGTSYEQYF
cdr3_nt: TGTGCCAGCGGGTCGGGACAGGGGACGAGCTACGAGCAGTACTTC

d_call: -
clone_size: -
j_call: TRBJ2-7
v_call: TRBV20-1
cdr3_aa: CSAFAGNEQYF
cdr3_nt: TGCAGTGCCTTCGCAGGGAACGAGCAGTACTTC

d_call: TRBD2
clone_size: -
j_call: TRBJ2-1
v_call: TRBV7-9
cdr3_aa: CASSRTSGYSYNEQFF
cdr3_nt: TGTGCCAGCAGCCGTACTAGCGGGTACTCCTACAATGAGCAGTTCTTC

d_call: -
clone_size: -
j_call: TRBJ1-1
v_call: TRBV5-1
cdr3_aa: CASRSRTVNTEAFF
cdr3_nt: TGCGCCAGCAGATCAAGGACTGTGAACACTGAAGCTTTCTTT

d_call: -
clone_size: -
j_call: TRBJ2-6
v_call: TRBV9
cdr3_aa: CASSPVDYLPSGANVLTF
cdr3_nt: TGTGCCAGCAGCCCTGTCGACTACCTACCCTCTGGGGCCAACGTCCTGACTTTC

d_call: TRBD1
clone_size: -
j_call: TRBJ1-1
v_call: TRBV6-6
cdr3_aa: CASRGQGTEAFF
cdr3_nt: TGTGCCAGCAGGGGACAGGGGACTGAAGCTTTCTTT

d_call: TRBD2
clone_size: -
j_call: TRBJ2-1
v_call: TRBV6-4
cdr3_aa: CASSVRAGVAYNEQFF
cdr3_nt: TGTGCCAGCAGTGTAAGGGCGGGAGTCGCTTACAATGAGCAGTTCTTC

d_call: -
clone_size: -
j_call: TRBJ2-5
v_call: TRBV20-1
cdr3_aa: CSALRETQYF
cdr3_nt: TGCAGTGCCTTGCGGGAGACCCAGTACTTC

d_call: -
clone_size: -
j_call: TRBJ2-5
v_call: TRBV21-1
cdr3_aa: CASRDSGGPQETQYF
cdr3_nt: TGTGCCAGCCGGGATAGCGGGGGCCCCCAAGAGACCCAGTACTTC

d_call: -
clone_size: -
j_call: TRBJ2-7
v_call: TRBV11-3
cdr3_aa: CASSSEVHACQRRTYEQYF
cdr3_nt: TGTGCCAGCAGCTCCGAAGTCCACGCCTGCCAGCGGAGGACCTACGAGCAGTACTTC

d_call: TRBD2
clone_size: few
j_call: TRBJ2-7
v_call: TRBV11-2
cdr3_aa: CASSPRLAGGIPLGQYF
cdr3_nt: TGTGCCAGCAGCCCCAGACTAGCGGGAGGAATACCACTAGGGCAGTACTTC

d_call: -
clone_size: -
j_call: TRBJ2-7
v_call: TRBV4-3
cdr3_aa: CASSPGTVSYEQYF
cdr3_nt: TGCGCCAGCAGCCCCGGTACGGTTTCCTACGAGCAGTACTTC

d_call: TRBD2
clone_size: -
j_call: TRBJ2-1
v_call: TRBV4-3
cdr3_aa: CASSQGGLAGANEQFF
cdr3_nt: TGCGCCAGCAGCCAAGGGGGACTAGCGGGAGCCAATGAGCAGTTCTTC

d_call: TRBD1
clone_size: once
j_call: TRBJ2-1
v_call: TRBV5-1
cdr3_aa: CASSSPRVPRGPYNEQFF
cdr3_nt: TGCGCCAGCAGCTCCCCTCGGGTCCCAAGGGGGCCCTACAATGAGCAGTTCTTC

d_call: TRBD2
clone_size: -
j_call: TRBJ2-1
v_call: TRBV30
cdr3_aa: CAWSVGLADNEQFF
cdr3_nt: TGTGCCTGGAGTGTGGGACTAGCAGACAATGAGCAGTTCTTC

d_call: TRBD1
clone_size: -
j_call: TRBJ2-7
v_call: TRBV30
cdr3_aa: CAWMGQEYEQYF
cdr3_nt: TGTGCCTGGATGGGACAGGAATACGAGCAGTACTTC

d_call: TRBD1
clone_size: few
j_call: TRBJ2-7
v_call: TRBV12-5
cdr3_aa: CASGLADRGIPYEQYF
cdr3_nt: TGTGCTAGTGGTTTAGCGGACAGGGGTATCCCCTACGAGCAGTACTTC

d_call: -
clone_size: few
j_call: TRBJ1-1
v_call: TRBV7-8
cdr3_aa: CASPHPVWAGDSSVEAFF
cdr3_nt: TGTGCCAGCCCCCACCCCGTTTGGGCCGGGGATAGCAGTGTAGAAGCTTTCTTT

d_call: -
clone_size: -
j_call: TRBJ2-7
v_call: TRBV7-2
cdr3_aa: CASSFTQGEQYF
cdr3_nt: TGTGCCAGCAGCTTCACGCAGGGCGAGCAGTACTTC

d_call: TRBD1
clone_size: -
j_call: TRBJ1-5
v_call: TRBV10-1
cdr3_aa: CASSADRLVGNQPQHF
cdr3_nt: TGCGCCAGCAGTGCGGACAGGCTGGTGGGGAATCAGCCCCAGCATTTT

d_call: -
clone_size: -
j_call: TRBJ1-5
v_call: TRBV7-2
cdr3_aa: CASSLAAHSNQPQHF
cdr3_nt: TGTGCCAGCAGCTTGGCCGCCCATAGCAATCAGCCCCAGCATTTT

d_call: TRBD1
clone_size: -
j_call: TRBJ2-7
v_call: TRBV2
cdr3_aa: CASSPTGEYEQYF
cdr3_nt: TGTGCCAGCAGTCCGACAGGGGAATACGAGCAGTACTTC

d_call: TRBD1
clone_size: -
j_call: TRBJ1-4
v_call: TRBV4-1
cdr3_aa: CASSQAKHRDRVNEKLFF
cdr3_nt: TGCGCCAGCAGCCAAGCTAAGCACCGGGACAGGGTTAATGAAAAACTGTTTTTT

d_call: TRBD1
clone_size: -
j_call: TRBJ2-4
v_call: TRBV27
cdr3_aa: CASSSGTGGGYIQYF
cdr3_nt: TGTGCCAGCAGTTCCGGGACAGGGGGCGGGTACATTCAGTACTTC

d_call: TRBD1
clone_size: -
j_call: TRBJ1-4
v_call: TRBV5-1
cdr3_aa: CASSLEGQLPTNEKLFF
cdr3_nt: TGCGCCAGCAGCTTGGAGGGACAGCTACCAACTAATGAAAAACTGTTTTTT

d_call: -
clone_size: -
j_call: TRBJ2-7
v_call: TRBV30
cdr3_aa: CAISPRLVGFEQYF
cdr3_nt: TGTGCCATCTCGCCCCGACTAGTCGGGTTCGAGCAGTACTTC